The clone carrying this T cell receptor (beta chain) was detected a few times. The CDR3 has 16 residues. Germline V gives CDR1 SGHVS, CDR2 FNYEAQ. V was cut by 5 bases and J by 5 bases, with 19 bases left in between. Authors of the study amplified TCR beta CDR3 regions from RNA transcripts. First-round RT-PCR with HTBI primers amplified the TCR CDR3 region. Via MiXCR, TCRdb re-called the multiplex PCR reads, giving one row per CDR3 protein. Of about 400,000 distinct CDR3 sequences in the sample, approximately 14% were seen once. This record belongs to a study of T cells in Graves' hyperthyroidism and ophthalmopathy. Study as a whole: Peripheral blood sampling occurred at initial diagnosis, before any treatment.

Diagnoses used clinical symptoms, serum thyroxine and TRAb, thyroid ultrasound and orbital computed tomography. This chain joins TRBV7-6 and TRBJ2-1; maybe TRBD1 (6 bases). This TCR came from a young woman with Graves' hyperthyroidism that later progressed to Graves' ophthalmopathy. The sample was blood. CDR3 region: CASSLLSGTTNNEQFF. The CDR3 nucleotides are TGTGCCAGCAGCCTCTTGTCCGGGACAACGAACAATGAGCAGTTCTTC.